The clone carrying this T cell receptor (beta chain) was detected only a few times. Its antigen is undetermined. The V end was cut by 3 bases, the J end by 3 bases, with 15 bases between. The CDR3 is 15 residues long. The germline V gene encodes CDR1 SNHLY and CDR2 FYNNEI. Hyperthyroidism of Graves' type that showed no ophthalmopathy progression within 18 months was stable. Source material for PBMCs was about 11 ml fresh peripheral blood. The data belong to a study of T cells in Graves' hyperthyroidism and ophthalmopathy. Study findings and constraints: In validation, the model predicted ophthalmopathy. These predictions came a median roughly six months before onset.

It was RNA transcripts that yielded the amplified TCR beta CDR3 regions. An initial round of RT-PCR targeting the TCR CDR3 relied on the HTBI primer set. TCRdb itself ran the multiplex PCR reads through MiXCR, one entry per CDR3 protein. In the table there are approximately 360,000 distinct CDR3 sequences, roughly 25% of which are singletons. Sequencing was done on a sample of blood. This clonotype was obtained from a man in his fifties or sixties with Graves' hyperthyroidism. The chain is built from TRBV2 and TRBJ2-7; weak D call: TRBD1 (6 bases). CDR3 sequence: CASSETGTINYEQYF. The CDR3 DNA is TGTGCCAGCAGTGAGACAGGTACAATAAACTACGAGCAGTACTTC. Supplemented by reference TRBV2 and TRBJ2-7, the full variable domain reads EPEVTQTPSHQVTQMGQEVILRCVPISNHLYFYWYRQILGQKVEFLVSFYNNEISEKSEIFDDQFSVERPDGSNFTLKIRSTKLEDSAMYFCASSETGTINYEQYFGPGTRLTVT.